Listed below are T cell receptor beta chains from one sample, sequenced in a study of CD8+ T cells in alopecia areata. The assay was immunoSEQ multiplex PCR, and TCRdb's table has in-frame clones only and misses some. The sample holds 150,000 or so clones, 87% seen once. Sequenced here: CD8+ T cells sorted from blood, sampled at week 0. Receptor source: a human donor with alopecia areata. Each CDR3 is given with its conserved first and last residue. The D gene is left open where the match is weak. Size is omitted from some rows. Given values are once, few, many or a class for expanded clones.

j_call: TRBJ1-4
v_call: TRBV27
clone_size: .
d_call: .
cdr3_nt: TGTGCCAGCCGCCGGGACACAGCTAATGAAAAACTGTTTTTT
cdr3_aa: CASRRDTANEKLFF

j_call: TRBJ1-1
v_call: TRBV27
clone_size: .
d_call: TRBD1
cdr3_nt: TGTGCCAGCAGTACGACAGGGACGAACACTGAAGCTTTCTTT
cdr3_aa: CASSTTGTNTEAFF

j_call: TRBJ1-4
v_call: TRBV11-2
clone_size: .
d_call: TRBD1
cdr3_nt: TGTGCCAGCAACGGGGGACAGGGGCCAACTAATGAAAAACTGTTTTTT
cdr3_aa: CASNGGQGPTNEKLFF

j_call: TRBJ2-3
v_call: TRBV4-2
clone_size: .
d_call: .
cdr3_nt: TGTGCCAGCAGCCAAGACGACGGCGGGGCAGATACGCAGTATTTT
cdr3_aa: CASSQDDGGADTQYF

j_call: TRBJ2-7
v_call: TRBV11-2
clone_size: .
d_call: .
cdr3_nt: TGTGCCAGCAGCTTAGATTCCAGGCGTCACAACGAGCAGTACTTC
cdr3_aa: CASSLDSRRHNEQYF

j_call: TRBJ2-1
v_call: TRBV2
clone_size: .
d_call: .
cdr3_nt: TGTGCCAGCAGTGAGTCGGGAGACAGGAGCGGTGAGCAGTTCTTC
cdr3_aa: CASSESGDRSGEQFF

j_call: TRBJ2-3
v_call: TRBV5-1
clone_size: .
d_call: TRBD1
cdr3_nt: TGCGCCAGCAGCTTCGAACAGGGGATGTTTGACACAGATACGCAGTATTTT
cdr3_aa: CASSFEQGMFDTDTQYF

j_call: TRBJ2-1
v_call: TRBV4-1
clone_size: few
d_call: TRBD2
cdr3_nt: TGCGCCAGCAGCCAAGATACAGCGGGGGCCTACAATGAGCAGTTCTTC
cdr3_aa: CASSQDTAGAYNEQFF

j_call: TRBJ2-3
v_call: TRBV10-2
clone_size: .
d_call: TRBD1
cdr3_nt: TGCGCCAGCAGTGAGCCCCGGACAGGGACAGATACGCAGTATTTT
cdr3_aa: CASSEPRTGTDTQYF

j_call: TRBJ2-3
v_call: TRBV7-8
clone_size: .
d_call: .
cdr3_nt: TGTGCCACCCTGAAAAATAGAAACAGCCTCACAGATACGCAGTATTTT
cdr3_aa: CATLKNRNSLTDTQYF

j_call: TRBJ2-1
v_call: TRBV10-3
clone_size: few
d_call: TRBD1
cdr3_nt: TGTGCCAGCATCCTGCCGGGACAGGTCTACAATGAGCAGTTCTTC
cdr3_aa: CASILPGQVYNEQFF

j_call: TRBJ2-2
v_call: TRBV4-1
clone_size: .
d_call: TRBD1
cdr3_nt: TGCGCCAGCAGCCATCCCGGGACAGGGTACACCGGGGAGCTGTTTTTT
cdr3_aa: CASSHPGTGYTGELFF

j_call: TRBJ2-1
v_call: TRBV5-1
clone_size: .
d_call: TRBD2
cdr3_nt: TGCGCCAGCAGCGGGGGGGACGGTCCTGATGAGCAGTTCTTC
cdr3_aa: CASSGGDGPDEQFF

j_call: TRBJ2-7
v_call: TRBV4-2
clone_size: .
d_call: .
cdr3_nt: TGTGCCAGCAGCATTCACTCGAGGCATGACGAGCAGTACTTC
cdr3_aa: CASSIHSRHDEQYF

j_call: TRBJ2-7
v_call: TRBV30
clone_size: .
d_call: .
cdr3_nt: TGTGCCTGGAGTCCAGGATACGAGCAGTACTTC
cdr3_aa: CAWSPGYEQYF

j_call: TRBJ2-4
v_call: TRBV4-1
clone_size: .
d_call: TRBD1
cdr3_nt: TGCGCCAGCAGCCCGCAAGGACAGGGTAAAGCCAAAAACATTCAGCACTTC
cdr3_aa: CASSPQGQGKAKNIQHF

j_call: TRBJ1-5
v_call: TRBV6-6
clone_size: .
d_call: .
cdr3_nt: TGTGCCAGCAGACCGGGCGGCAGGGACAATCAGCCCCAGCATTTT
cdr3_aa: CASRPGGRDNQPQHF

j_call: TRBJ1-2
v_call: TRBV15
clone_size: .
d_call: .
cdr3_nt: TGTGCCACCAGCAACGCTGGGCAGTCGCAGGGAGCTAACTATGGCTACACCTTC
cdr3_aa: CATSNAGQSQGANYGYTF

j_call: TRBJ2-7
v_call: TRBV5-6
clone_size: .
d_call: .
cdr3_nt: TGTGCCAGCAGCCCCCGAGGTTGGGGCTCCTACGAGCAGTACTTC
cdr3_aa: CASSPRGWGSYEQYF

j_call: TRBJ2-7
v_call: TRBV7-3
clone_size: .
d_call: TRBD2
cdr3_nt: TGTGCCAGCAGCAATTTGGCGGGGGGCGAGCAGTACTTC
cdr3_aa: CASSNLAGGEQYF

j_call: TRBJ2-7
v_call: TRBV5-1
clone_size: .
d_call: .
cdr3_nt: TGCGCCAGCAGCTTGGCGGGGCACGAGCAGTACTTC
cdr3_aa: CASSLAGHEQYF

j_call: TRBJ2-7
v_call: TRBV7-2
clone_size: few
d_call: .
cdr3_nt: TGTGCCAGCAGCTATGATACGACCTACGAGCAGTACTTC
cdr3_aa: CASSYDTTYEQYF

j_call: TRBJ2-7
v_call: TRBV6-5
clone_size: .
d_call: .
cdr3_nt: TGTGCCAGCAGTTATGGGGCAGGGGAGGCCGAGCAGTACTTC
cdr3_aa: CASSYGAGEAEQYF

j_call: TRBJ2-1
v_call: TRBV27
clone_size: .
d_call: .
cdr3_nt: TGTGCCAGCAGTTCCGGAAATGAGCAGTTCTTC
cdr3_aa: CASSSGNEQFF

j_call: TRBJ2-5
v_call: TRBV2
clone_size: .
d_call: .
cdr3_nt: TGTGCCGAGGGCGTCCAGTACTTC
cdr3_aa: CAEGVQYF

j_call: TRBJ2-3
v_call: TRBV28
clone_size: .
d_call: TRBD1
cdr3_nt: TGTGCCAGCAGCTCTCCCACCGGGACAGGGGGGGTAGATACGCAGTATTTT
cdr3_aa: CASSSPTGTGGVDTQYF

j_call: TRBJ2-1
v_call: TRBV5-1
clone_size: .
d_call: .
cdr3_nt: TGCGCCAGCAGCTTTGGGGGACTGGTTTCCTACAATGAGCAGTTCTTC
cdr3_aa: CASSFGGLVSYNEQFF

j_call: TRBJ2-7
v_call: TRBV6-1
clone_size: .
d_call: .
cdr3_nt: TGTGCCAGCACCACGCCGGACTCATCCTACGAGCAGTACTTC
cdr3_aa: CASTTPDSSYEQYF

j_call: TRBJ2-2
v_call: TRBV6-1
clone_size: .
d_call: TRBD2
cdr3_nt: TGTGCCAGCAGTGCGTCCATGGTGCCTAGCGGGAGAAACACCGGGGAGCTGTTTTTT
cdr3_aa: CASSASMVPSGRNTGELFF

j_call: TRBJ1-1
v_call: TRBV11-2
clone_size: .
d_call: TRBD1
cdr3_nt: TGTGCCAGCAGCTTAGGACAGGGGATCACTGAAGCTTTCTTT
cdr3_aa: CASSLGQGITEAFF

j_call: TRBJ2-7
v_call: TRBV9
clone_size: .
d_call: .
cdr3_nt: TGTGCCAGCAGCGTGGGCAGTTCTACCTACGAGCAGTACTTC
cdr3_aa: CASSVGSSTYEQYF

j_call: TRBJ1-2
v_call: TRBV9
clone_size: few
d_call: .
cdr3_nt: TGTGCCAGCAAGTCCGGCCAGGATGGCTACACCTTC
cdr3_aa: CASKSGQDGYTF